Only a few counts were recorded for the clone carrying this T cell receptor beta chain. The antigen remains undetermined. These data come from a study of CD8+ T cells in alopecia areata. Sequencing used cDNA as its template, made by extracting RNA and reverse transcribing it. TCRdb keeps only in-frame clones here, not all; method: immunoSEQ multiplex PCR. The repertoire holds approximately 180,000 clones, with approximately 55% as singletons. Germline V gives CDR1 SGHDT, CDR2 YYEEEE. Trimming left V 4 bases short and J 3 bases short, with 14 bases between. The CDR3 consists of 14 residues. Study results and limitations: Numerous clones, expanded in lesions, remained in scalp and blood during tofacitinib. Tissue-resident alphabeta T cells belonging to normal skin likewise get sequenced within scalp specimens. Clonality in the scalp and expanded CD8+ clones ranked among the top 100 were significantly decreased by tofacitinib.

Treatment specified: oral pan-JAK inhibitor, 5-10 mg twice daily. Specimens obtained from alopecia areata patients comprised lesional scalp punch biopsies and peripheral blood. Sequencing used CD8+ T cells sorted from blood, obtained at week 24, from a patient treated with tofacitinib. This chain joins TRBV5-6 and TRBJ2-7; possibly TRBD1 for D (6 bases). The receptor comes from a human donor with alopecia areata. For the CDR3, the DNA is TGTGCCAGCAGCCCGCGGACAGCGATCTACGAGCAGTACTTC. Translated: CASSPRTAIYEQYF.